The sequence of this T cell receptor beta chain was determined in a study of vaccination effects on CD4 cells after COVID-19. On this clone itself: Its matching antigen is unknown.

Having been cultured for approximately ten days, the cells underwent CD4+ T cell isolation. Method: immunoSEQ multiplex PCR; TCRdb's copy keeps in-frame clones and lacks some. The sample holds 45,000 to 60,000 clones, about three quarters seen once. CDR1 SGHTA and CDR2 FQGNSA come from the germline V gene. This CDR3 region has 13 residues. V was trimmed by 6 bases and J by 4 bases, leaving 12 bases between them. The rearrangement links TRBV7-2 to TRBJ1-2, with a possible D match to TRBD1 (6 bases). The starting material was CD4+ T cells from PBMCs cultured without peptide, obtained before COVID-19 vaccination. This clonotype was obtained from a human donor who received a COVID-19 vaccine. Here the CDR3 DNA reads TGTGCCAGCAGACCAGGGGCCGCCTATGGCTACACCTTC. Translation: CASRPGAAYGYTF.